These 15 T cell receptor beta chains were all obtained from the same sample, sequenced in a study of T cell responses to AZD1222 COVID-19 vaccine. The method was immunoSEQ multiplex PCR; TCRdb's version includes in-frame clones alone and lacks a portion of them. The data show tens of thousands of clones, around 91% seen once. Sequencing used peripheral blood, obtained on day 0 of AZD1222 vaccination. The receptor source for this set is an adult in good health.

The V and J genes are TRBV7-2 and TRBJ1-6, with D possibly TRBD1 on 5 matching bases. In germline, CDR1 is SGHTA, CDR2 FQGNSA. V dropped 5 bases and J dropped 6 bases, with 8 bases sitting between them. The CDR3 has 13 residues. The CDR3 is CASSGDGNSPLHF. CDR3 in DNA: TGTGCCAGCAGCGGGGACGGTAATTCACCCCTCCACTTT.

This CDR3 is CASHPRDRGSYEQYF. CDR3 sequence (DNA): TGTGCCAGCCACCCCCGGGACAGGGGCTCCTACGAGCAGTACTTC. The V and J genes are TRBV6-5 and TRBJ2-7, with 10 positions matching TRBD1. The V segment lost 8 bases and the J segment 0 bases; nucleotides outside the gene matches: 7. This CDR3 spans 15 amino acids. CDR1 and CDR2 from the germline V gene are MNHEY and SVGAGI.

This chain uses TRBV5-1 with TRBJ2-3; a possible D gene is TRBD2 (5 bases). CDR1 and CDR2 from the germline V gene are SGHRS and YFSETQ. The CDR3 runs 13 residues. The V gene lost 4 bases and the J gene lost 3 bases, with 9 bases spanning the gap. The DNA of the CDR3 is TGCGCCAGCAGCGTATCGGGGACAGATACGCAGTATTTT. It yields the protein CASSVSGTDTQYF.

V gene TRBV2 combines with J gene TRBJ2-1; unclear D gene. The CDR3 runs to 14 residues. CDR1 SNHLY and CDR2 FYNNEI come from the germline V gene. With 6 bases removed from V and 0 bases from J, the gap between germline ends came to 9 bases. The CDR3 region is CASRPDISYNEQFF. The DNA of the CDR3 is TGTGCCAGCAGACCGGATATCTCCTACAATGAGCAGTTCTTC.

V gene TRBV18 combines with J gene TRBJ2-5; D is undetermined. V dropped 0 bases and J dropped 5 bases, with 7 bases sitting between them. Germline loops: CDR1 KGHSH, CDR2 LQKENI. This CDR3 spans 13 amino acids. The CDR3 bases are TGTGCCAGCTCACCACCGGCCTCGGAGACCCAGTACTTC. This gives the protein CASSPPASETQYF.

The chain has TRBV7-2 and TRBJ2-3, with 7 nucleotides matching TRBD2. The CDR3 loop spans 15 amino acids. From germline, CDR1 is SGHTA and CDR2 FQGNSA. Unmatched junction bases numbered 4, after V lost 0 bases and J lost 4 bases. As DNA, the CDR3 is TGTGCCAGCAGCTTAGCCGGACTAGGGGCAGATACGCAGTATTTT. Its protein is CASSLAGLGADTQYF. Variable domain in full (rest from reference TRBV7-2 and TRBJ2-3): GAGVSQSPSNKVTEKGKDVELRCDPISGHTALYWYRQSLGQGLEFLIYFQGNSAPDKSGLPSDRFSAERTGGSVSTLTIQRTQQEDSAVYLCASSLAGLGADTQYFGPGTRLTVL.

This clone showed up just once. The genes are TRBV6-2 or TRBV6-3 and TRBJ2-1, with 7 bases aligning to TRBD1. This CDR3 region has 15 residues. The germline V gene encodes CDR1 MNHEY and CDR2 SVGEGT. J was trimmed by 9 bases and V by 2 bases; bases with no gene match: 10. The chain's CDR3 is CASSYPRQGGGEQFF. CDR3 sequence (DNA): TGTGCCAGCAGTTACCCCCGACAGGGTGGAGGTGAGCAGTTCTTC.

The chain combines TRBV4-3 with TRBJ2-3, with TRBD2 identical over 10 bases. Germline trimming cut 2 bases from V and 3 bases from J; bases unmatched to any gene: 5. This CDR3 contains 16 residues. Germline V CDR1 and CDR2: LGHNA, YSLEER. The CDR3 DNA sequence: TGCGCCAGCAGCCAACTAGGACTAGCGGAGACAGATACGCAGTATTTT. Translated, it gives CASSQLGLAETDTQYF.

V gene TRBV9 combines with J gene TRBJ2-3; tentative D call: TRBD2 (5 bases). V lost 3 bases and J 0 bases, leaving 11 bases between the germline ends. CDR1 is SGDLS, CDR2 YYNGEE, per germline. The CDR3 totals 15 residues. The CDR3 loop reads CASSALAASTDTQYF. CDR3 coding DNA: TGTGCCAGCAGCGCTCTAGCAGCTAGCACAGATACGCAGTATTTT. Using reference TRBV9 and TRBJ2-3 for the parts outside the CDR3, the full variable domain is DSGVTQTPKHLITATGQRVTLRCSPRSGDLSVYWYQQSLDQGLQFLIQYYNGEERAKGNILERFSAQQFPDLHSELNLSSLELGDSALYFCASSALAASTDTQYFGPGTRLTVL.

Written as DNA, the CDR3 is TGTGCCAGCAGTTTACCGGACAAAGCCAAAAACATTCAGTACTTC. Translated, it gives CASSLPDKAKNIQYF. V is TRBV28 and J is TRBJ2-4; D is possibly TRBD1 (5 bases). There are 15 residues in the CDR3. V was shortened by 2 bases and J by 0 bases, with 8 bases between the two germline ends. The V gene's germline CDR1 is MDHEN and CDR2 SYDVKM. Using reference TRBV28 and TRBJ2-4 for the parts outside the CDR3, the full variable domain is DVKVTQSSRYLVKRTGEKVFLECVQDMDHENMFWYRQDPGLGLRLIYFSYDVKMKEKGDIPEGYSVSREKKERFSLILESASTNQTSMYLCASSLPDKAKNIQYFGAGTRLSVL.

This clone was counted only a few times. CDR3 loop: CSVEVRLAGVLETQYF. CDR3 bases: TGCAGCGTTGAAGTTCGACTAGCGGGAGTGTTGGAGACCCAGTACTTC. This chain connects TRBV29-1 to TRBJ2-5, with 12 positions matching TRBD2. With 1 base clipped from V and 5 bases from J, the junction kept 8 bases outside the gene matches. The germline V gene encodes CDR1 SQVTM and CDR2 ANQGSEA. The CDR3 spans 16 residues. Filled out from reference TRBV29-1 and TRBJ2-5, the complete variable domain reads SAVISQKPSRDICQRGTSLTIQCQVDSQVTMMFWYRQQPGQSLTLIATANQGSEATYESGFVIDKFPISRPNLTFSTLTVSNMSPEDSSIYLCSVEVRLAGVLETQYFGPGTRLLVL.

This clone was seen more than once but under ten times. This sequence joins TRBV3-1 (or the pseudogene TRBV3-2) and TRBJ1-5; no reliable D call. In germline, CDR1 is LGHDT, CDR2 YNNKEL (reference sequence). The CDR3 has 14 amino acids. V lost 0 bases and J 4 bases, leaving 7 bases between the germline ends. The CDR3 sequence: CASSQESTNQPQHF. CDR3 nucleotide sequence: TGTGCCAGCAGCCAAGAAAGCACAAATCAGCCCCAGCATTTT.

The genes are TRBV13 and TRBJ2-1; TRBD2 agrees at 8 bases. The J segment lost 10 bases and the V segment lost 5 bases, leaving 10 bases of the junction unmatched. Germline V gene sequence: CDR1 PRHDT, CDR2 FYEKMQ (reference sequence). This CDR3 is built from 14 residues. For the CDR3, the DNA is TGTGCCAGCAGCCCTAGCGGGCGCAACAGGGAGCAGTTCTTC. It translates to CASSPSGRNREQFF.

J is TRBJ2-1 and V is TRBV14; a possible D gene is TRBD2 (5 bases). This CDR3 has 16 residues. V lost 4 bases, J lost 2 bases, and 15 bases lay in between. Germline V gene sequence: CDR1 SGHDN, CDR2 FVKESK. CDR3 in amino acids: CASSPRPGWTYNEQFF. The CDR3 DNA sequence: TGTGCCAGCAGCCCCCGGCCGGGGTGGACCTACAATGAGCAGTTCTTC.

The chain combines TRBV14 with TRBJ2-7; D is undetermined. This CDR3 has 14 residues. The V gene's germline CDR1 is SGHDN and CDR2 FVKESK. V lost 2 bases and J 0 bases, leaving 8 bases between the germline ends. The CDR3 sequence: CASSQSSVSYEQYF. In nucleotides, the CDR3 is TGTGCCAGCAGCCAAAGTTCAGTCTCCTACGAGCAGTACTTC.